The 27 T cell receptor beta chains listed next were all sequenced from one sample in a study of T cells expressing NK-cell markers. After re-calling the 5' RACE reads, TCRdb lists one entry per CDR3 protein, DNA absent. The listing records about 150,000 distinct CDR3 sequences. The sample was blood T cells: a sorted CD56 or NKG2C T cell subset, CD4+ or CD8+ T cells, or bulk PBMC T cells (not recorded which). Receptors were obtained from a man aged 18 to 69 in good health.

This rearrangement joins TRBV7-9 to TRBJ2-5; with no DNA, the TCRdb D assignment of TRBD2 cannot be verified. Germline CDR1 and CDR2: SEHNR and FQNEAQ (reference sequence). The CDR3 totals 13 residues. The CDR3 sequence is CASTEAGWETQYF.

The chain links TRBV6-2 or TRBV6-3 to TRBJ2-7; TCRdb designates TRBD1, a call that cannot be tested without DNA. Germline V gives CDR1 MNHEY, CDR2 SVGEGT. The CDR3 totals 15 residues. CDR3 residues: CASSYLGGADYEQYF.

This chain joins TRBV4-2 and TRBJ2-3; TCRdb designates TRBD2, a call that cannot be tested without DNA. The length of the CDR3 is 15 residues. Germline loops: CDR1 LGHNA, CDR2 YNFKEQ. CDR3 in amino acids: CASSPSGGAADTQYF.

J is TRBJ2-1 and V is TRBV4-1; TCRdb reports TRBD1, a call that lacks DNA to check it against. Germline V gene data show CDR1 as MGHRA and CDR2 as YSYEKL. The length of the CDR3 is 15 residues. The CDR3 protein is CASSQVGQGADEQFF.

This chain joins TRBV4-2 and TRBJ2-1; absent DNA, TCRdb's TRBD2 call cannot be checked. The V gene's germline CDR1 is LGHNA and CDR2 YNFKEQ. The CDR3 runs to 16 residues. This CDR3 reads CASSQDPSGGANEQFF.

The rearrangement joins TRBV9 to TRBJ2-3; the TCRdb call, TRBD2, lacks DNA for checking. The CDR3 length is 15 residues. From germline, CDR1 is SGDLS and CDR2 YYNGEE. This chain's CDR3 is CASSRGTSRADTQYF.

The gene calls are TRBV27 and TRBJ1-2; the D call from TCRdb, TRBD1, cannot be confirmed without DNA. This CDR3 comprises 12 residues. The germline V gene encodes CDR1 MNHEY and CDR2 SMNVEV (reference sequence). CDR3 region: CACGTGGYGYTF.

The chain links TRBV20-1 to TRBJ2-7; there is no DNA to check the TCRdb D call of TRBD1. The CDR3 loop spans 12 amino acids. Germline V gives CDR1 DFQATT, CDR2 SNEGSKA (reference sequence). CDR3 region: CSARWQGSEQYF.

The chain joins TRBV4-1 to TRBJ2-1; TCRdb outputs TRBD1, but without DNA this stays unchecked. There are 15 residues in the CDR3. Germline CDR1 reads MGHRA; CDR2 reads YSYEKL. The CDR3 reads CASSQGRDSINEQFF.

The rearrangement uses TRBV28 and TRBJ2-3; as DNA is missing, the TRBD2 call by TCRdb cannot be tested. Germline loops: CDR1 MDHEN, CDR2 SYDVKM. The CDR3 spans 15 residues. The CDR3 is CASSNRALTADTQYF.

This chain joins TRBV12-3 or TRBV12-4 and TRBJ1-2. The CDR3 consists of 14 residues. The chain's CDR3 is CASSLTHEFGGYTF.

The CDR3 loop reads CATGLAEYNEQFF. This chain uses TRBV15 with TRBJ2-1; TCRdb outputs TRBD2, but without DNA this stays unchecked. CDR1 is LNHNV and CDR2 is YYDKDF in the germline V gene (reference sequence). The CDR3 covers 13 residues.

This chain joins TRBV7-9 and TRBJ2-2; the D gene TCRdb calls, TRBD2, cannot be checked with no DNA. This CDR3 has 16 amino acids. The germline V gene has CDR1 SEHNR and CDR2 FQNEAQ (reference sequence). The CDR3 reads CASSTTGGPNTGELFF. The variable domain in full, with the rest retrieved from reference TRBV7-9 and TRBJ2-2, is DTGVSQNPRHKITKRGQNVTFRCDPISEHNRLYWYRQTLGQGPEFLTYFQNEAQLEKSRLLSDRFSAERPKGSFSTLEIQRTEQGDSAMYLCASSTTGGPNTGELFFGEGSRLTVL.

The rearrangement uses TRBV9 and TRBJ2-6. The CDR3 is 14 amino acids. CDR1 SGDLS and CDR2 YYNGEE come from the germline V gene. The CDR3 loop reads CASSEDSGANVLTF.

The V and J genes are TRBV11-2 and TRBJ2-2; TCRdb outputs TRBD1, but without DNA this stays unchecked. Germline V CDR1 and CDR2: SGHAT, FQNNGV. The CDR3 extends over 14 amino acids. The CDR3 region is CASSAGAVSGELFF.

The chain carries TRBV29-1 and TRBJ2-3; the TCRdb call, TRBD2, lacks DNA for checking. This CDR3 region has 14 residues. CDR1 is SQVTM and CDR2 is ANQGSEA in the germline V gene. CDR3: CSGLAGVYTDTQYF.

The rearrangement joins TRBV21-1 to TRBJ2-1; with no DNA, the TCRdb D assignment of TRBD1 cannot be verified. TRBV21-1 is given as a pseudogene. The CDR3 spans 14 residues. The CDR3 loop is CASSARQGSNEQFF.

V and J are TRBV29-1 and TRBJ2-7; TCRdb proposes TRBD2, but this gene call is untestable without DNA. The CDR3 length is 16 residues. Germline CDR1 reads SQVTM; CDR2 reads ANQGSEA. CDR3 region: CSVEVWTSGGSYEQYF.

This chain links TRBV4-1 with TRBJ2-1; with no DNA, the TCRdb D assignment of TRBD2 cannot be verified. The CDR3 is 14 residues long. CDR1 and CDR2 (germline): MGHRA, YSYEKL. The CDR3 reads CASSPGTSANEQFF.

The V gene is TRBV12-3 or TRBV12-4, the J gene TRBJ2-1; TCRdb gives TRBD1 as the D gene, but with no DNA this cannot be confirmed. The CDR3 extends over 12 amino acids. This CDR3 is CATQGLGPLQFF.

This sequence joins TRBV7-9 and TRBJ1-2; with no DNA, the TCRdb D assignment of TRBD1 cannot be verified. The germline CDR1 and CDR2 sequences are SEHNR and FQNEAQ (reference sequence). CDR3 length: 15 amino acids. The CDR3 loop is CASSLNPGANYGYTF. The variable domain in full, completed from reference TRBV7-9 and TRBJ1-2, reads DTGVSQNPRHKITKRGQNVTFRCDPISEHNRLYWYRQTLGQGPEFLTYFQNEAQLEKSRLLSDRFSAERPKGSFSTLEIQRTEQGDSAMYLCASSLNPGANYGYTFGSGTRLTVV.

The rearrangement joins TRBV11-2 to TRBJ2-6; the D call of TRBD1 rests on TCRdb alone, since no DNA is present to check it. The V gene's germline CDR1 is SGHAT and CDR2 FQNNGV. The CDR3 length is 18 residues. The CDR3 spells CASSLLRGTVLGANVLTF.

The chain has TRBV7-8 and TRBJ2-5. From germline, CDR1 is SGHVS and CDR2 FQNEAQ. This CDR3 has 15 residues. The CDR3 here is CASSLGWRNQETQYF.

The chain joins TRBV25-1 to TRBJ2-5. The CDR3 extends over 14 amino acids. CDR1 MGHDK and CDR2 SYGVNS come from the germline V gene. CDR3 sequence reads: CASSYPNFQETQYF. Looking up the rest from reference TRBV25-1 and TRBJ2-5 gives the full variable domain: EADIYQTPRYLVIGTGKKITLECSQTMGHDKMYWYQQDPGMELHLIHYSYGVNSTEKGDLSSESTVSRIRTEHFPLTLESARPSHTSQYLCASSYPNFQETQYFGPGTRLLVL.

The chain combines TRBV30 with TRBJ2-1; there is no DNA to check the TCRdb D call of TRBD1. The CDR3 is 14 residues long. CDR1 and CDR2 (germline): GTSNPN, SVGIG (reference sequence). CDR3: CAWDPGQGPLGQFF. Looking up the rest from reference TRBV30 and TRBJ2-1 gives the full variable domain: SQTIHQWPATLVQPVGSPLSLECTVEGTSNPNLYWYRQAAGRGLQLLFYSVGIGQISSEVPQNLSASRPQDRQFILSSKKLLLSDSGFYLCAWDPGQGPLGQFFGPGTRLTVL.

This chain uses TRBV27 with TRBJ1-4; TCRdb's assignment of TRBD1 cannot be checked, as there is no DNA. The CDR3 extends over 16 amino acids. CDR1 is MNHEY and CDR2 is SMNVEV in the germline V gene (reference sequence). CDR3 sequence: CASSSRDGGMDEKLFF.

The rearrangement uses TRBV28 and TRBJ2-5; TCRdb gives TRBD1 as the D gene, but with no DNA this cannot be confirmed. CDR3 length: 14 residues. Per germline, CDR1 MDHEN and CDR2 SYDVKM. CDR3: CASSPTGSGETQYF.